This is a list of T cell receptor beta chains from one sample in a study of T cell changes during pregnancy in multiple sclerosis. Sequencing was performed with immunoSEQ multiplex PCR; in TCRdb, only in-frame clones are kept and a portion is missing. Of roughly 64,000 clones detected, 95% to 97% appear once; the ten largest clones hold approximately 2.5%. Source: CD8+ T cells from peripheral blood mononuclear cells, taken after pregnancy. The receptor set was obtained from a female donor with multiple sclerosis, enrolled in a pregnancy study. CDR3s include the opening cysteine and the closing phenylalanine or tryptophan. The D gene is left open where the match is weak. Clone size is stated in some rows and not others, as once, few, many or a class when expanded.

j_call: TRBJ2-3; v_call: TRBV6-1; d_call: TRBD2; clone_size: -; cdr3_nt: TGTGCCAGCAGTGAACCGAGACTAGCGGGACGTAATGGCGCAGATACGCAGTATTTT; cdr3_aa: CASSEPRLAGRNGADTQYF
j_call: TRBJ2-1; v_call: TRBV9; d_call: TRBD2; clone_size: -; cdr3_nt: TGTGCCAGCAGCGTAAATAGGGTAGCGGGAGGGCCTAATGAGCAGTTCTTC; cdr3_aa: CASSVNRVAGGPNEQFF
j_call: TRBJ2-7; v_call: TRBV27; d_call: TRBD2; clone_size: -; cdr3_nt: TGTGCCAGCAGCCCGAGCGGGAGCCCCTCCTACGAGCAGTACTTC; cdr3_aa: CASSPSGSPSYEQYF
j_call: TRBJ2-7; v_call: TRBV6-6; d_call: TRBD1; clone_size: -; cdr3_nt: TGTGCCAGCAGTTACTCGGACAGGGGGAGCTACGAGCAGTACTTC; cdr3_aa: CASSYSDRGSYEQYF
j_call: TRBJ1-2; v_call: TRBV21-1; d_call: -; clone_size: -; cdr3_nt: TGTGCCAGCAGCATTGAGACCCGGGGTGGCTATGGCTACACCTTC; cdr3_aa: CASSIETRGGYGYTF
j_call: TRBJ2-7; v_call: TRBV11-2; d_call: -; clone_size: -; cdr3_nt: TGTGCCAGCAGCTTAGATAGTACTAGACGAAGCGACTACGAGCAGTACTTC; cdr3_aa: CASSLDSTRRSDYEQYF
j_call: TRBJ2-7; v_call: TRBV7-6; d_call: -; clone_size: -; cdr3_nt: TGTGCCAGCAGCTTAGGAGGAGGCGGGTCCTACGAGCAGTACTTC; cdr3_aa: CASSLGGGGSYEQYF
j_call: TRBJ2-3; v_call: TRBV11-3; d_call: TRBD1; clone_size: -; cdr3_nt: TGTGCCAGCAGCTTAAGGACAGGAGACACAGATACGCAGTATTTT; cdr3_aa: CASSLRTGDTDTQYF
j_call: TRBJ2-7; v_call: TRBV7-6; d_call: TRBD2; clone_size: once; cdr3_nt: TGTGCCAGCATGGGGGGGGGCGAGCAGTACTTC; cdr3_aa: CASMGGGEQYF
j_call: TRBJ1-2; v_call: TRBV7-9; d_call: -; clone_size: -; cdr3_nt: TGTGCCAGCAGAACTCTCTCAGGGTTTGGGGGCTACACCTTC; cdr3_aa: CASRTLSGFGGYTF
j_call: TRBJ1-1; v_call: TRBV28; d_call: -; clone_size: -; cdr3_nt: TGTGCCAGCAGTGAGACGGGGGATACTGAAGCTTTCTTT; cdr3_aa: CASSETGDTEAFF
j_call: TRBJ2-2; v_call: TRBV15; d_call: TRBD2; clone_size: -; cdr3_nt: TGTGCCACCAGCAGAGAATCATGGGGACTAGCCGGGGAGCTGTTTTTT; cdr3_aa: CATSRESWGLAGELFF
j_call: TRBJ1-4; v_call: TRBV29-1; d_call: -; clone_size: once; cdr3_nt: TGCAGCGTTGTTAAGGGAGTGGACGAAAAACTGTTTTTT; cdr3_aa: CSVVKGVDEKLFF
j_call: TRBJ1-1; v_call: TRBV6-1; d_call: TRBD1; clone_size: -; cdr3_nt: TGTGCCAGCAGTGAAATGGACAGGCCCACAGAAGCTTTCTTT; cdr3_aa: CASSEMDRPTEAFF
j_call: TRBJ2-3; v_call: TRBV7-6; d_call: TRBD2; clone_size: -; cdr3_nt: TGTGCCAGCAGCTTAGATCCGCCTAGCGGGTCTGCAGATACGCAGTATTTT; cdr3_aa: CASSLDPPSGSADTQYF